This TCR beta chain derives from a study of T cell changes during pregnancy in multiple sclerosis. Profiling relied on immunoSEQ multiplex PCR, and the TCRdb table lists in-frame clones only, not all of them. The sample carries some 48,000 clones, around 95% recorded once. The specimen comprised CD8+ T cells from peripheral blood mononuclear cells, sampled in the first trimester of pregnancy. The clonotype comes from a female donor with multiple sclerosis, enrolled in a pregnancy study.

The CDR3 nucleotides are TGTGCCAGCAGCCAACTAGCGGGAGGGCAAGAGACCCAGTACTTC. It codes for CASSQLAGGQETQYF. V gene TRBV27 combines with J gene TRBJ2-5; 13 bases are shared with TRBD2. This CDR3 spans 15 amino acids. In germline, CDR1 is MNHEY, CDR2 SMNVEV (reference sequence). V gave up 6 bases and J gave up 2 bases; unmatched junction bases: 3.